A single sample is the source of the 11 T cell receptor beta chains below, sequenced in a study of blood T cell repertoires in COVID-19. Sequencing used immunoSEQ multiplex PCR; TCRdb keeps in-frame clones, though not all of them. The table shows a few hundred thousand clones, with about 80% occurring only once. The specimen was peripheral blood. All receptors come from a person between 70 and 80 years old with COVID-19, enrolled during active disease.

This rearrangement joins TRBV2 to TRBJ2-3; D gene uncertain. This CDR3 region has 14 residues. Between the trimmed V and J ends, which lost 8 bases and 2 bases, there was a span of 14 bases. The germline CDR1 and CDR2 sequences are SNHLY and FYNNEI. DNA of the CDR3: TGTGCCAGCTCCGGATCACTATCCACAGATACGCAGTATTTT. The encoded protein is CASSGSLSTDTQYF. The full variable domain, with the rest looked up from reference TRBV2 and TRBJ2-3, is EPEVTQTPSHQVTQMGQEVILRCVPISNHLYFYWYRQILGQKVEFLVSFYNNEISEKSEIFDDQFSVERPDGSNFTLKIRSTKLEDSAMYFCASSGSLSTDTQYFGPGTRLTVL.

The chain uses TRBV3-1 (or the pseudogene TRBV3-2) and TRBJ2-5, with TRBD2 matching over 8 bases. Germline CDR1 and CDR2: LGHDT and YNNKEL (reference sequence). V lost 8 bases to trimming and J lost 1 base; unmatched junction nucleotides: 6. There are 14 residues in the CDR3. For the CDR3, the DNA is TGTGCCAGCGGGCGCGGGGGGTTCCAAGAGACCCAGTACTTC. Its translation: CASGRGGFQETQYF.

The V and J genes are TRBV9 and TRBJ2-5; 11 nucleotides align to TRBD1. The germline CDR1 and CDR2 sequences are SGDLS and YYNGEE. This CDR3 region has 17 residues. Trimming removed 3 bases from V and 2 bases from J; junction bases left unmatched: 9. The CDR3 protein is CASSESPGQGGQETQYF. The CDR3 bases are TGTGCCAGCAGCGAATCACCGGGACAGGGGGGTCAAGAGACCCAGTACTTC. Complete variable domain (other parts from reference TRBV9 and TRBJ2-5): DSGVTQTPKHLITATGQRVTLRCSPRSGDLSVYWYQQSLDQGLQFLIQYYNGEERAKGNILERFSAQQFPDLHSELNLSSLELGDSALYFCASSESPGQGGQETQYFGPGTRLLVL.

The chain recombines TRBV11-2 with TRBJ1-5, with 10 bases identical to TRBD1. With 4 bases clipped from V and 3 bases from J, the junction kept 9 bases outside the gene matches. Per germline, CDR1 SGHAT and CDR2 FQNNGV. The CDR3 loop spans 17 amino acids. CDR3 sequence reads: CASSSGGDRGPNQPQHF. The DNA of the CDR3 is TGTGCCAGCAGCTCCGGGGGGGACAGGGGCCCCAATCAGCCCCAGCATTTT.

The chain has TRBV5-1 and TRBJ2-1; 16 nucleotides match TRBD2. This CDR3 contains 20 residues. The ends lost 4 bases at V and 7 bases at J; junction bases unmatched: 17. CDR1 and CDR2 from the germline V gene are SGHRS and YFSETQ. Written as DNA, the CDR3 is TGCGCCAGCAGCCCTGCCGCCACCGGGACTAGCGGGAGGGCCGTGAATGAGCAGTTCTTC. As protein: CASSPAATGTSGRAVNEQFF.

The rearrangement links TRBV28 to TRBJ1-3; D ambiguous. This CDR3 has 15 amino acids. V lost 5 bases, J lost 5 bases, and 16 bases lay in between. CDR1 MDHEN and CDR2 SYDVKM come from the germline V gene. CDR3 nucleotides: TGTGCCAGCAGTCTCTCAATGTCGGGGAGAAACACCATATATTTT. It translates to CASSLSMSGRNTIYF.

CDR3 DNA: TGTGCCAGCAGCCAAGATTGGACAGGGAATCTTGGGACCCAGTACTTC. Protein sequence: CASSQDWTGNLGTQYF. This rearrangement joins TRBV14 to TRBJ2-5, with 8 bases identical to TRBD1. Germline CDR1 SGHDN, CDR2 FVKESK. This CDR3 is built from 16 residues. V shed 0 bases and J 7 bases; nucleotides not matched to a gene: 10.

The chain couples TRBV12-3 or TRBV12-4 to TRBJ2-7; D gene ambiguous. CDR3 length equals 13 residues. V was cut by 8 bases and J by 6 bases, with 17 bases left in between. This CDR3 is CASREASRGEQYF. The CDR3 coding sequence is TGTGCCAGCCGTGAGGCTTCCCGCGGCGAGCAGTACTTC.

The rearrangement joins TRBV7-2 to TRBJ1-1; 7 nucleotides align to TRBD1. Per the germline V gene, CDR1 is SGHTA and CDR2 is FQGNSA. The trim removed 5 bases at V and 0 bases at J, leaving 9 bases unmatched. The CDR3 covers 16 residues. Written as DNA, the CDR3 is TGTGCCAGCAGCCGGGACAGCCACTCTATGAACACTGAAGCTTTCTTT. It encodes CASSRDSHSMNTEAFF.

The chain combines TRBV14 with TRBJ1-2, with D unclear. With 5 bases removed from V and 8 bases from J, the gap between germline ends came to 18 bases. CDR1 is SGHDN and CDR2 is FVKESK in the germline V gene. The CDR3 has 14 amino acids. CDR3 residues: CASSRSPGSWGYTF. The CDR3 DNA is TGTGCCAGCAGCAGAAGTCCGGGGTCGTGGGGCTACACCTTC.

The rearrangement joins TRBV7-8 to TRBJ1-2; D is perhaps TRBD1 (6 bases). CDR3 length equals 15 residues. V was trimmed by 2 bases and J by 4 bases, leaving 14 bases between them. CDR1 is SGHVS, CDR2 FQNEAQ, per germline. CDR3 nucleotides: TGTGCCAGCAGCTTATCGAGCAGGGGTGCCTATGGCTACACCTTC. This codes for CASSLSSRGAYGYTF. Full variable domain (remainder filled in from reference TRBV7-8 and TRBJ1-2): GAGVSQSPRYKVAKRGQDVALRCDPISGHVSLFWYQQALGQGPEFLTYFQNEAQLDKSGLPSDRFFAERPEGSVSTLKIQRTQQEDSAVYLCASSLSSRGAYGYTFGSGTRLTVV.